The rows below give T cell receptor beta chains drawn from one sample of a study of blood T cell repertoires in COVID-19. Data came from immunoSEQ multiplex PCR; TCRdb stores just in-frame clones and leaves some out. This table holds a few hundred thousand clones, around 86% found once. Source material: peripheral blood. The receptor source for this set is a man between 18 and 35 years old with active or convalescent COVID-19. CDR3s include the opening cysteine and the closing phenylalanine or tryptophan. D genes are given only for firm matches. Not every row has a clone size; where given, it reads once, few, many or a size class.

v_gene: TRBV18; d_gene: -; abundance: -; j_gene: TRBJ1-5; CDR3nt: TGTGCCAGCTCACCCGAGGGTGATCAGCCCCAGCATTTT; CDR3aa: CASSPEGDQPQHF
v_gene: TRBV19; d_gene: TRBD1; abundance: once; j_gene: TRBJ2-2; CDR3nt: TGTGCCAGTAGTGGTACAGGGGGGACCGGGGAGCTGTTTTTT; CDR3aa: CASSGTGGTGELFF
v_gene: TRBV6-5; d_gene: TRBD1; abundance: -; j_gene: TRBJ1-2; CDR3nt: TGTGCCACCTCACGCTCTGGGGACAGGGCCTATGGCTACACCTTC; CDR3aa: CATSRSGDRAYGYTF
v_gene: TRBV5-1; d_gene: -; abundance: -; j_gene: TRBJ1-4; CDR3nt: TGCGCCAGCAGCTTCCTTTGGGAGGATAATGAAAAACTGTTTTTT; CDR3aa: CASSFLWEDNEKLFF
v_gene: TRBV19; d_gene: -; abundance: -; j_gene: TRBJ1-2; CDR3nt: TGTGCCAGTAGGACAGATTATGGCTACACCTTC; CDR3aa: CASRTDYGYTF
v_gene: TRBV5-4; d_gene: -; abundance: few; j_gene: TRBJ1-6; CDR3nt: TGTGCCAGCAGCTCCGGCGGGGGGGGCGCGGTTGGGTCACCCCTCCACTTT; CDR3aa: CASSSGGGGAVGSPLHF
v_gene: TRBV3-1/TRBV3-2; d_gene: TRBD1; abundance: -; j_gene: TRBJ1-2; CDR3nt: TGTGCCAGCAGCCATTTCGGGACAGGGAACTATGGCTACACCTTC; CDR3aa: CASSHFGTGNYGYTF
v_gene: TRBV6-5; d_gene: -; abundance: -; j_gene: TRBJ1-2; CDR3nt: TGTGCCAGCAGTACTAACCAGGGGTATGGCTACACCTTC; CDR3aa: CASSTNQGYGYTF
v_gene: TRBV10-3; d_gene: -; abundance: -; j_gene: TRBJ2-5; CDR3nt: TGTGCCATCACGGCGGCCAAGCAAGAGACCCAGTACTTC; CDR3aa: CAITAAKQETQYF
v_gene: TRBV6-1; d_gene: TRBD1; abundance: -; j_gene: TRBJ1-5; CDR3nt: TGTGCCAGCAGTGACCCCGAGAAGGGGGCGAATCAGCCCCAGCATTTT; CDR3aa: CASSDPEKGANQPQHF
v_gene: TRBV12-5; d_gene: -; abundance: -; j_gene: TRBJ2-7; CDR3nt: TGTGCTAGTGGTTTGGTCACAGGATTAAGCTCCTACGAGCAGTACTTC; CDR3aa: CASGLVTGLSSYEQYF
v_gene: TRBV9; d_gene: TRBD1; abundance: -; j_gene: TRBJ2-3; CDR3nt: TGTGCCAGCAGCGTAGCCGGGACAGACGGTACGCAGTATTTT; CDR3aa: CASSVAGTDGTQYF
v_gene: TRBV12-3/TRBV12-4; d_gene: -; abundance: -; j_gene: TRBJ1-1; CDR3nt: TGTGCCAGCAGTTTCTTCGTGAACACTGAAGCTTTCTTT; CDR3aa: CASSFFVNTEAFF
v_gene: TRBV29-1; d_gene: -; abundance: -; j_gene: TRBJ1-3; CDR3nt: TGCAGCGGAGCCAGGGGCAGTGGAAACACCATATATTTT; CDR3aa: CSGARGSGNTIYF
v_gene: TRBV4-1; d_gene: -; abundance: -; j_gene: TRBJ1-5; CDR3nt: TGCGCCAGCAGCCAAGATCGAGGAAATCAGCCCCAGCATTTT; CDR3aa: CASSQDRGNQPQHF
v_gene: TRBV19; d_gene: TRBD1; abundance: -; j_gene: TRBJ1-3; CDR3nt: TGTGCCAGTAGTACCGACAGGGTTGGAAACACCATATATTTT; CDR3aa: CASSTDRVGNTIYF
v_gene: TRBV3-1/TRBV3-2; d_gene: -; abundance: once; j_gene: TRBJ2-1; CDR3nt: TGTGCCAGCAGGAACTATGATGAGCAGTTCTTC; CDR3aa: CASRNYDEQFF
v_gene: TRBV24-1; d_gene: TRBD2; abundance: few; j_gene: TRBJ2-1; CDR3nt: TGTGCCACCAGTGACCGGACTAGCGGAAACAATGAGCAGTTCTTC; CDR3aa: CATSDRTSGNNEQFF
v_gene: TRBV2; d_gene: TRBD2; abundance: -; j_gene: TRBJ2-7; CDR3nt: TGTGCCAGCAGTCCCCGGGGGGAGGTGTTCTACGAGCAGTACTTC; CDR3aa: CASSPRGEVFYEQYF
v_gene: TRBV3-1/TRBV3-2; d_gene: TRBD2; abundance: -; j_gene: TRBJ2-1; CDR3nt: TGTGCCAGCATTTGGGAGGGAGGGCATACGGAGAGTGAGCAGTTCTTC; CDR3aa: CASIWEGGHTESEQFF
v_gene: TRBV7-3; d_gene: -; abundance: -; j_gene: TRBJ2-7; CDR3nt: TGTGCCAGCAGCTTAATCGGGAGAGGCGACGAGCAGTACTTC; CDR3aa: CASSLIGRGDEQYF
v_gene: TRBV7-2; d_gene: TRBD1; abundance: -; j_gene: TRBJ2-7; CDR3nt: TGTGCCAGCAGCAAGGGACAGGCTATCTACGAGCAGTACTTC; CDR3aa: CASSKGQAIYEQYF
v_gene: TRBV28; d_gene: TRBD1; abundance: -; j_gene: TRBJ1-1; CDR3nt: TGTGCCAGCAGTTCGGGGGACAGCTACTACACTGAAGCTTTCTTT; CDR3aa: CASSSGDSYYTEAFF
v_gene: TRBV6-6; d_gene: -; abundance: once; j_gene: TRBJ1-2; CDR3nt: TGTGCCAGCAGCCTCAGGGAAAACTATGGCTACACCTTC; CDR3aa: CASSLRENYGYTF
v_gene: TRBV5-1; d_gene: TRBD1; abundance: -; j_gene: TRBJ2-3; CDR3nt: TGCGCCAGCAGTCAACAGGGGACAGATACGCAGTATTTT; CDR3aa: CASSQQGTDTQYF
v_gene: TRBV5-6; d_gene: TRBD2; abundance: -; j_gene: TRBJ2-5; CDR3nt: TGTGCCAGCAGCCCACTAGCGGTTGGGGAGACCCAGTACTTC; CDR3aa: CASSPLAVGETQYF
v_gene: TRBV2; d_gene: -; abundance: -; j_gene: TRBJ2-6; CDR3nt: TGTGCCAGCACTCTCAACGGGGCTGGGGCCAACGTCCTGACTTTC; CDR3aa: CASTLNGAGANVLTF
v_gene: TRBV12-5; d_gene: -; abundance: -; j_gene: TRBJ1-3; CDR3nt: TGTGCTAGTGGTTTAGGGGTGGGAAACACCATATATTTT; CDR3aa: CASGLGVGNTIYF
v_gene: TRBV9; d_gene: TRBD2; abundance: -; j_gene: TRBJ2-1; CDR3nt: TGTGCCAGCAGCGGTCAGACTAGCGGGAGTTACAATGAGCAGTTCTTC; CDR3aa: CASSGQTSGSYNEQFF